This TCR beta chain derives from a study of CD8+CD57+ T cells in acquired aplastic anemia. Study-level background: Average DNA yield from sorted CD4+ and CD8+ cells was 3.2 ug.

Between the trimmed V and J ends, which lost 6 bases and 5 bases, there was a span of 8 bases. The CDR3 covers 13 residues. CDR1 and CDR2 (germline): MNHEY, SVGAGI. This clonotype was seen only a few times. Antigen specificity is unknown. An expansion of CD8+CD57+ cells by flow cytometry had been shown in patients chosen for sequencing. At the time of blood sampling, patients had not yet received any therapy. Genomic DNA constituted the template upon which TCR beta VDJ and CDR3 profiling was performed. TCRdb re-called the reads with MiXCR, one entry per CDR3 protein. The table shows 250,000 or so distinct CDR3 sequences, with approximately 45% occurring only once. General study points: Researchers reported that CD8+ Simpson's diversity was not significantly different in patients versus controls. Common to patients and controls were roughly 30 CD8+ CDR3 sequences.

This receptor was taken from a human donor with aplastic anemia. Sequenced: sorted CD4+, CD8+, or CD8+CD57+ T cells (not recorded which) from PBMCs. The V gene is TRBV6-5, the J gene TRBJ1-6; no definite D call. This chain's CDR3 is CASRLGDNSPLHF. The CDR3 region has the DNA TGTGCCAGCAGACTCGGGGATAATTCACCCCTCCACTTT.